A selection of T cell receptor beta chains follows, all from one sample in a study of Ad26.COV2.S vaccination and SARS-CoV-2 variants. TCRdb's table, derived via immunoSEQ multiplex PCR, lists solely in-frame clones and lacks some. This sample has hundreds of thousands of clones; roughly nine tenths occur once, and the top ten carry around 2.6%. The sample consisted of peripheral blood, taken in a trial of Ad26.COV2.S vaccine versus placebo. Every receptor here comes from a person between 18 and 65 years old who received the Ad26.COV2.S COVID-19 vaccine or a placebo. Each CDR3 is given with its conserved first and last residue. D genes are given only for firm matches. Expanded clones get a size class; other rows say once, few or many, or leave the size out.

V,J,size,D,CDR3,DNA
TRBV5-1,TRBJ1-1,.,.,CASSLDPEHEAFF,TGCGCCAGCAGCTTGGATCCGGAGCACGAAGCTTTCTTT
TRBV7-9,TRBJ2-3,.,TRBD1,CASRTSRDRGPETDTQYF,TGTGCCAGCAGGACGTCCCGGGACAGGGGGCCGGAGACAGATACGCAGTATTTT
TRBV5-1,TRBJ1-2,.,TRBD1,CASSPQGHNYGYTF,TGCGCCAGCAGCCCACAGGGGCACAACTATGGCTACACCTTC
TRBV7-3,TRBJ2-5,.,.,CASSLGQIAGETQYF,TGTGCCAGCAGCTTAGGGCAGATTGCTGGAGAGACCCAGTACTTC
TRBV7-2,TRBJ1-5,.,.,CASSWQGSNQPQHF,TGTGCCAGCAGCTGGCAGGGCAGCAATCAGCCCCAGCATTTT
TRBV19,TRBJ1-2,.,.,CASSSGHPGYGYTF,TGTGCCAGTAGTTCGGGACACCCCGGCTATGGCTACACCTTC
TRBV5-5,TRBJ2-1,once,.,CASSTWWGWTNNEQFF,TGTGCCAGCAGCACCTGGTGGGGCTGGACAAACAATGAGCAGTTCTTC
TRBV9,TRBJ2-2,.,.,CASSVTQQNTGELFF,TGTGCCAGCAGCGTAACACAGCAGAACACCGGGGAGCTGTTTTTT
TRBV29-1,TRBJ2-3,.,.,CSVQRWGLGDTQYF,TGCAGCGTACAAAGGTGGGGGCTTGGGGATACGCAGTATTTT
TRBV27,TRBJ1-6,.,.,CASSIMTANSPLHF,TGTGCCAGCAGTATAATGACAGCTAATTCACCCCTCCACTTT
TRBV5-1,TRBJ1-4,.,TRBD1,CASSFDPDRGNEKLFF,TGCGCCAGCAGCTTTGACCCGGACAGGGGGAATGAAAAACTGTTTTTT
TRBV7-9,TRBJ1-2,.,TRBD1,CASSFYRGRSYGYTF,TGTGCCAGCAGCTTTTACAGGGGGCGAAGCTATGGCTACACCTTC
TRBV19,TRBJ2-5,.,TRBD1,CASSSTGAETQYF,TGTGCCAGTAGTTCTACAGGGGCGGAGACCCAGTACTTC
TRBV5-5,TRBJ2-5,few,.,CASSLGLYRGETQYF,TGTGCCAGCAGCTTGGGTCTCTACCGGGGAGAGACCCAGTACTTC
TRBV7-2,TRBJ2-7,.,.,CASSPNSGESLYEQYF,TGTGCCAGCAGCCCAAACTCCGGGGAATCCCTCTACGAGCAGTACTTC